Below are 16 T cell receptor beta chains sequenced from a single sample in a study of neurological immune-mediated disorders. Specified time point: longitudinal time-point 3. From the 5' RACE reads, TCRdb called clonotypes with MiXCR, one entry per CDR3 protein. The sample includes approximately 100,000 distinct CDR3 sequences, roughly 10% seen only once; the top ten take approximately 3.1%. The sequencing input was PBMCs. The receptors shown here come from a female donor with HTLV-1-associated myelopathy (HAM/TSP).

This clonotype was picked up a small number of times. The chain uses TRBV5-1 and TRBJ2-7; D may be TRBD1 (6 bases). Germline assignment: CDR1 SGHRS and CDR2 YFSETQ. Trimming removed 4 bases at V and 5 bases at J, with 13 bases between. This CDR3 is built from 13 residues. CDR3 protein: CASSPGTSHEQYF. The CDR3 DNA reads TGCGCCAGCAGCCCCGGGACATCCCACGAGCAGTACTTC.

This clonotype showed up many times. The chain combines TRBV5-1 with TRBJ1-1, with a possible D match to TRBD1 (6 bases). V was clipped by 4 bases and J by 1 base, with 14 bases between them. CDR3 length: 15 amino acids. Germline values: CDR1 SGHRS, CDR2 YFSETQ. The CDR3, as DNA: TGCGCCAGCAGCGAGAAGAGGGGGGGGAACACTGAAGCTTTCTTT. This gives the protein CASSEKRGGNTEAFF.

Many counts were recorded for this clonotype. The chain is built from TRBV5-1 and TRBJ2-7; 11 bases map to TRBD2. V gave up 0 bases and J gave up 6 bases; unmatched junction bases: 8. The CDR3 is 16 residues long. Germline loops: CDR1 SGHRS, CDR2 YFSETQ. In nucleotides, the CDR3 is TGCGCCAGCAGCTTGGAGGGACTAGCGGTTCCACGCGAGCAGTACTTC. This sequence encodes CASSLEGLAVPREQYF.

Many counts were recorded for this clonotype. The chain is built from TRBV18 and TRBJ2-7; 10 nucleotides line up with TRBD2. With 3 bases clipped from V and 2 bases from J, the junction kept 7 bases outside the gene matches. This CDR3 is built from 16 residues. Germline CDR1 is KGHSH and CDR2 is LQKENI. The DNA of the CDR3 is TGTGCCAGCTCACCCCGGGGTAGCGGGGGGACCTACGAGCAGTACTTC. Its translation is CASSPRGSGGTYEQYF.

This clonotype has ten or more counts. The chain employs TRBV5-1 and TRBJ2-5; 7 positions match TRBD1. There are 13 residues in the CDR3. V shed 6 bases, J shed 5 bases, and the junction held 7 bases outside the gene matches. Germline CDR1 is SGHRS and CDR2 is YFSETQ. Here the CDR3 reads CASNQGERETQYF. DNA of the CDR3: TGCGCCAGCAACCAGGGGGAACGGGAGACCCAGTACTTC.

V usage is TRBV29-1 and J usage is TRBJ1-1; 8 bases match TRBD1. Germline V CDR1 and CDR2: SQVTM, ANQGSEA. This CDR3 has 12 amino acids. The V and J ends lost 7 bases and 4 bases, in that order; junction bases with no gene match: 5. The CDR3 loop is CSARTGLTEAFF. The CDR3 DNA sequence: TGCAGCGCCCGGACAGGGCTCACTGAAGCTTTCTTT.

This clonotype was seen at least ten times. V usage is TRBV3-1 and J usage is TRBJ1-4; D is uncertain. Trimming removed 2 bases at V and 6 bases at J, with 10 bases between. The CDR3 extends over 14 amino acids. Germline CDR1 reads LGHDT; CDR2 reads YNNKEL (reference sequence). CDR3 sequence reads: CASSQTGSDEKLFF. The DNA for the CDR3 is TGTGCCAGCAGCCAAACCGGGTCTGATGAAAAACTGTTTTTT.

This clonotype was seen repeatedly, ten times or more. V usage is TRBV5-1 and J usage is TRBJ2-7, with D maybe TRBD1 (6 bases). CDR1 and CDR2 from the germline V gene are SGHRS and YFSETQ. The CDR3 sequence is 14 residues long. V was trimmed by 5 bases and J by 6 bases, leaving 18 bases between them. The CDR3 DNA follows: TGCGCCAGCAGACCTACTACAGGGCTCGGCGAGCAGTACTTC. As protein: CASRPTTGLGEQYF.

This clonotype has at least ten counts. The chain joins TRBV5-1 to TRBJ2-6; tentative D call: TRBD1 (6 bases). The CDR3 consists of 15 residues. V dropped 1 base and J dropped 9 bases, with 14 bases sitting between them. Looked up from germline, CDR1 is SGHRS and CDR2 is YFSETQ. CDR3: CASSLSQGYDNVLTF. The CDR3 DNA is TGCGCCAGCAGCTTGAGCCAGGGGTATGACAACGTCCTGACTTTC.

This clonotype was found many times. The chain combines TRBV10-3 with TRBJ1-1, with a weak D call TRBD1 (5 bases). The CDR3 is 13 residues long. V lost 7 bases to trimming and J lost 3 bases, with 12 bases between them. Germline V gene sequence: CDR1 ENHRY, CDR2 SYGVKD. CDR3 sequence reads: CAITSQGDTEAFF. CDR3 sequence (DNA): TGTGCCATCACCTCCCAGGGTGACACTGAAGCTTTCTTT.

Ten or more counts support this clonotype. The chain carries TRBV5-6 and TRBJ2-7, with 8 bases aligning to TRBD2. The V and J ends lost 3 bases and 5 bases, in that order; junction bases with no gene match: 1. Germline assignment: CDR1 SGHDT and CDR2 YYEEEE. The CDR3 has 12 amino acids. For the CDR3, the DNA is TGTGCCAGCAGCTCGGGACTAGACGAGCAGTACTTC. Translation: CASSSGLDEQYF.

This clonotype was recorded many times. The J gene is TRBJ1-1, the V gene TRBV7-6; D is possibly TRBD1 (6 bases). Deletions cut 5 bases from V and 0 bases from J, with 13 bases between. Germline CDR1 is SGHVS and CDR2 is FNYEAQ. CDR3 length: 15 residues. The CDR3 DNA is TGTGCCAGCAGCAAGGACACAGGGATGAACACTGAAGCTTTCTTT. Translated: CASSKDTGMNTEAFF.

This clonotype was seen only a few times. V and J are TRBV11-2 and TRBJ2-2; the match to TRBD2 covers 10 bases. Germline-derived CDR1 and CDR2 are SGHAT and FQNNGV. This CDR3 is 16 amino acids long. J was trimmed by 7 bases and V by 5 bases; bases with no gene match: 10. CDR3 amino acids: CASSLGTSARGGELFF. DNA for the CDR3: TGTGCCAGCAGCCTCGGGACTAGCGCCCGTGGCGGGGAGCTGTTTTTT. Combining the CDR3 with reference TRBV11-2 and TRBJ2-2 gives the whole variable domain EAGVAQSPRYKIIEKRQSVAFWCNPISGHATLYWYQQILGQGPKLLIQFQNNGVVDDSQLPKDRFSAERLKGVDSTLKIQPAKLEDSAVYLCASSLGTSARGGELFFGEGSRLTVL.

The sample holds many counts of this clonotype. The genes are TRBV4-1 and TRBJ1-1, with D tentatively TRBD1 (6 bases). The V and J ends lost 6 bases and 2 bases respectively, with 13 bases between them. The germline gives CDR1 MGHRA, CDR2 YSYEKL. The length of the CDR3 is 14 residues. CDR3 loop: CASRFNRDNTEAFF. CDR3 in DNA: TGCGCCAGCAGGTTTAACAGGGATAACACTGAAGCTTTCTTT.

Ten or more counts support this clonotype. CDR3 nucleotides: TGTGCCAGCAGCCGCGGGGCAACTAATGAAAAACTGTTTTTT. It yields the protein CASSRGATNEKLFF. This chain uses TRBV7-2 with TRBJ1-4; the D is unclear. Germline V lookup: CDR1 SGHTA, CDR2 FQGNSA. Trimming removed 5 bases from V and 0 bases from J, with 7 bases in between. The CDR3 has 14 residues.

This chain links TRBV7-2 with TRBJ2-2; D is undetermined. CDR3 length: 15 amino acids. The germline V and J ends were trimmed by 3 bases and 1 base, with 9 bases remaining between them. Germline V gene data show CDR1 as SGHTA and CDR2 as FQGNSA. CDR3 nucleotides: TGTGCCAGCAGCTTCCTGGGCCTGAACACCGGGGAGCTGTTTTTT. It is translated as CASSFLGLNTGELFF.